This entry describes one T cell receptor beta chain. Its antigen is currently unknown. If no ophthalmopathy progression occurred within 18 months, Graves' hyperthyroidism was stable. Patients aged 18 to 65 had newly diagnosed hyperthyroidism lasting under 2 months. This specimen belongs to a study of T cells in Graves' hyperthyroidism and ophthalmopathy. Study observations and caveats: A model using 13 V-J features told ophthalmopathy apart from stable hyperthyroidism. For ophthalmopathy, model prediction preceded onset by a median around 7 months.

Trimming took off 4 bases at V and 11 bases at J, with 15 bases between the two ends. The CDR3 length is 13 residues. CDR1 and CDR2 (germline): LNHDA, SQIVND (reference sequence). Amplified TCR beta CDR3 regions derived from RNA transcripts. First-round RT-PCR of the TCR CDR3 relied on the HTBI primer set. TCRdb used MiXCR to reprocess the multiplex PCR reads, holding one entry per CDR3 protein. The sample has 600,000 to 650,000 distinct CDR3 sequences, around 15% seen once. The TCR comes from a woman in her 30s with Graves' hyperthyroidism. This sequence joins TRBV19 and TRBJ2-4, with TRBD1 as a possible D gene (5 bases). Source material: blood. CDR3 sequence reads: CASSTQSGFVQYF. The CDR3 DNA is TGTGCCAGTAGTACACAATCAGGGTTTGTTCAGTACTTC.